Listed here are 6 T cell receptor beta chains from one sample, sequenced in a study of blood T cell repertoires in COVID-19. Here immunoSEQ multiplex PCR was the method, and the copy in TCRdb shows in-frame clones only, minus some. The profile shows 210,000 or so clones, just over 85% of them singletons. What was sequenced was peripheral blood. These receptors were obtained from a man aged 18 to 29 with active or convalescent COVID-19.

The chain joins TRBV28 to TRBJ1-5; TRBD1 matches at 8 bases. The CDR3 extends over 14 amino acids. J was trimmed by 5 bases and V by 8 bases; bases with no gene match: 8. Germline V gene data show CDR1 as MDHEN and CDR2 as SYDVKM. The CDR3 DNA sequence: TGTGCCAGCGGTGAGACAGGGGACCATCAGCCCCAGCATTTT. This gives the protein CASGETGDHQPQHF.

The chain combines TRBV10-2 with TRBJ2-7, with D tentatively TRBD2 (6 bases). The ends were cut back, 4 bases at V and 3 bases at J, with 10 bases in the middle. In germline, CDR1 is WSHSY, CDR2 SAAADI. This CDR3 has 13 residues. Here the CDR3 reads CASSGRDYYEQYF. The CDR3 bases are TGCGCCAGCAGTGGGCGGGATTACTACGAGCAGTACTTC.

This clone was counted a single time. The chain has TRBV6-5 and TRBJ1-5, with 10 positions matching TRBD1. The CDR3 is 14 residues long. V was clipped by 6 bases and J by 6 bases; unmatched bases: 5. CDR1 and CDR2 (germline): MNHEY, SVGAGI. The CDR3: CASRKDRGIQPQHF. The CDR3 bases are TGTGCCAGCAGGAAGGACAGGGGGATTCAGCCCCAGCATTTT.

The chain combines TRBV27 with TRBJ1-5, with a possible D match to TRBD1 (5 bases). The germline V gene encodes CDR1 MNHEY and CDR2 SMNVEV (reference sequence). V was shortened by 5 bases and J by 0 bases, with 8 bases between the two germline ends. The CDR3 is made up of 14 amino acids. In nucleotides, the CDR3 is TGTGCCAGCAGTGAAGGGGATAGCAATCAGCCCCAGCATTTT. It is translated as CASSEGDSNQPQHF.

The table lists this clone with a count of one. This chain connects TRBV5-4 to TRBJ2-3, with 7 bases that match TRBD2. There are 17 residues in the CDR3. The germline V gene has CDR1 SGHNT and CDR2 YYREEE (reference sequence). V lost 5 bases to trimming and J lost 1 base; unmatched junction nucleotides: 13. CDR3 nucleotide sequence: TGTGCCAGCAGTCCGGGGCGGGGAGGGGTTCGCACAGATACGCAGTATTTT. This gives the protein CASSPGRGGVRTDTQYF.

The CDR3 protein is CASSLIVLTGELFF. DNA of the CDR3: TGTGCCAGCAGCTTAATAGTACTCACCGGGGAGCTGTTTTTT. The chain carries TRBV6-5 and TRBJ2-2; D uncertain. V was trimmed by 6 bases and J by 4 bases, leaving 12 bases between them. Germline loops: CDR1 MNHEY, CDR2 SVGAGI. This CDR3 has 14 residues.